This TCR beta chain was identified during a study of blood T cell repertoires in COVID-19. Some clones are missing from TCRdb's copy, which holds only in-frame ones; the method was immunoSEQ multiplex PCR. The sample consists of 200,000 to 250,000 clones, approximately 87% of them appearing once. The CDR3 is 17 amino acids. The V segment lost 3 bases and the J segment 3 bases; nucleotides outside the gene matches: 9. Germline-derived CDR1 and CDR2 are SGDLS and YYNGEE. The receptor's source is a woman in her 70s with active or convalescent COVID-19. V usage is TRBV9 and J usage is TRBJ2-2; TRBD1 matches at 9 bases. The material sequenced was peripheral blood. The CDR3 loop reads CASSAQGQGGDTGELFF. The CDR3 nucleotides are TGTGCCAGCAGCGCCCAGGGACAGGGAGGGGACACCGGGGAGCTGTTTTTT.